A single sample gave rise to the 3 T cell receptor beta chains below, sequenced in a study of identical twins. TCRdb reprocessed the 5' RACE reads with MiXCR, giving one entry per CDR3 protein. In the table there are nearly 200,000 distinct CDR3 sequences, 15% to 20% of which are singletons. These data were also filed under a second study, of T cells expressing NK-cell markers.

Sequencing used CD8+ T cells sorted from blood. The source of these receptors is a woman younger than 30 in good health.

This clonotype was counted many times. This chain connects TRBV5-1 to TRBJ1-6; D call uncertain. CDR1 and CDR2 from the germline V gene are SGHRS and YFSETQ. The V gene lost 0 bases and the J gene lost 5 bases, with 15 bases spanning the gap. This CDR3 comprises 17 residues. The CDR3 loop is CASSLEGGGMNNSPLHF. DNA of the CDR3: TGCGCCAGCAGCTTGGAAGGAGGCGGGATGAATAATTCACCCCTCCACTTT.

V usage is TRBV21-1 and J usage is TRBJ2-7. TRBV21-1 has pseudogene status. The CDR3 has 15 amino acids. The CDR3 loop is CASSKEKAYIYEQYF. The CDR3 DNA reads TGTGCCAGCAGCAAAGAAAAGGCTTATATCTACGAGCAGTACTTC.

The sample holds a few counts of this clonotype. This chain uses TRBV6-1 with TRBJ1-1, with D unclear. In germline, CDR1 is MNHNS, CDR2 SASEGT. V shed 6 bases and J shed 5 bases, with 13 bases lying between them. The CDR3 loop spans 13 amino acids. The CDR3 DNA follows: TGTGCCAGCAGCCAATACAGAGGAACTGAAGCTTTCTTT. Its protein product is CASSQYRGTEAFF.